The next 32 T cell receptor beta chains were all read from a single sample in a study of blood T cell repertoires in COVID-19 (dated by TCRdb to about 2020). To prepare the library, the immunoSEQ multiplex PCR assay was applied. TCRdb retrieved this table from immuneACCESS and kept in-frame rearrangements only. Not all clones are present; in checked studies, unresolved V genes account for under half, and no reason is known for the remainder. The sample has approximately 61,000 clones on record, around nine tenths of them singletons. The ten most abundant clones make up less than 20% of the sample. The sample comprised peripheral blood. These receptors all come from an elderly woman with active COVID-19.

The chain has TRBV12-3 or TRBV12-4 and TRBJ1-2; the match to TRBD1 covers 7 bases. The CDR3 is 13 amino acids. V lost 6 bases to trimming and J lost 6 bases; unmatched junction nucleotides: 7. The chain's CDR3 is CASSHPDRDGYTF. The CDR3 DNA reads as TGTGCCAGCAGCCACCCCGACAGGGATGGCTACACCTTC.

The rearrangement uses TRBV3-1 (or the pseudogene TRBV3-2) and TRBJ1-2; no clear D gene. Germline V gene sequence: CDR1 LGHDT, CDR2 YNNKEL (reference sequence). Trimming stripped 0 bases from V and 6 bases from J, with 11 bases between. This CDR3 has 14 residues. The CDR3 bases are TGTGCCAGCAGCCAAGATTTCCGGAGGCATGGCTACACCTTC. This codes for CASSQDFRRHGYTF.

This clone showed up just once. This chain links TRBV28 with TRBJ1-2; 10 positions agree with TRBD1. Trimming cost V 5 bases and J 4 bases; bases outside gene matches: 13. Germline CDR1 reads MDHEN; CDR2 reads SYDVKM. The CDR3 spans 17 residues. The CDR3 here is CASSPSGTGAPSYGYTF. The CDR3 DNA reads TGTGCCAGCAGTCCCTCCGGGACAGGGGCGCCTAGCTATGGCTACACCTTC.

The chain links TRBV5-1 to TRBJ2-7; possibly TRBD2 for D (6 bases). There are 12 residues in the CDR3. Germline V gene sequence: CDR1 SGHRS, CDR2 YFSETQ. V was pared by 5 bases and J by 2 bases, with 8 bases between. CDR3 sequence reads: CASRAGPYEQYF. The CDR3 nucleotides are TGCGCCAGCAGGGCGGGGCCCTACGAGCAGTACTTC. Together with reference TRBV5-1 and TRBJ2-7, the CDR3 gives the full variable domain: KAGVTQTPRYLIKTRGQQVTLSCSPISGHRSVSWYQQTPGQGLQFLFEYFSETQRNKGNFPGRFSGRQFSNSRSEMNVSTLELGDSALYLCASRAGPYEQYFGPGTRLTVT.

The rearrangement joins TRBV15 to TRBJ2-1; TRBD2 might be the D (5 bases). This CDR3 contains 13 residues. Germline CDR1 and CDR2: LNHNV and YYDKDF (reference sequence). The V end lost 1 base, the J end lost 4 bases, and 5 bases lay between the germline ends. CDR3 in DNA: TGTGCCACCAGCAGAGGGACTTACAATGAGCAGTTCTTC. This codes for CATSRGTYNEQFF.

The rearrangement joins TRBV7-8 to TRBJ2-2; 8 bases agree with TRBD1. Unmatched junction bases numbered 8, after V lost 1 base and J lost 7 bases. This CDR3 region has 16 residues. Germline V CDR1 and CDR2: SGHVS, FQNEAQ. The DNA for the CDR3 is TGTGCCAGCAGCTTAGTGCGTCCAGGGGGCGGCGGGGAGCTGTTTTTT. This encodes CASSLVRPGGGGELFF.

This chain joins TRBV27 and TRBJ2-7; TRBD1 matches at 9 bases. Germline values: CDR1 MNHEY, CDR2 SMNVEV (reference sequence). Trimming at V came to 6 bases and at J to 0 bases, leaving 15 bases not matched to a gene. CDR3 size: 18 residues. CDR3 sequence: CASRIGTGRSTPSYEQYF. CDR3 nucleotides: TGTGCCAGCAGGATCGGGACAGGGCGATCTACACCCTCCTACGAGCAGTACTTC.

The rearrangement links TRBV18 to TRBJ1-6; D is perhaps TRBD1 (5 bases). V was trimmed by 0 bases and J by 9 bases, leaving 9 bases between them. The CDR3 has 14 amino acids. CDR1 and CDR2 from the germline V gene are KGHSH and LQKENI. The CDR3 DNA follows: TGTGCCAGCTCACCACCAGGGAGGGGTTCACCCCTCCACTTT. Its translation: CASSPPGRGSPLHF.

The chain carries TRBV5-8 and TRBJ2-5, with 13 bases matching TRBD2. Per germline, CDR1 SGHTS and CDR2 YDEGEE. V was pared by 4 bases and J by 2 bases, with 2 bases of the junction left unmatched. This CDR3 is 15 amino acids long. CDR3 bases: TGTGCCAGCAGCGTGGGACTAGCGGGGCAAGAGACCCAGTACTTC. It translates to CASSVGLAGQETQYF.

The CDR3 nucleotides read TGTGCCACCAGCAGGCGACAGGGGACGGAGGAAGAGACCCAGTACTTC. Protein product: CATSRRQGTEEETQYF. The chain has TRBV15 and TRBJ2-5; 8 nucleotides agree with TRBD1. CDR1 LNHNV and CDR2 YYDKDF come from the germline V gene (reference sequence). This CDR3 is built from 16 residues. The trim removed 3 bases at V and 3 bases at J, leaving 9 bases unmatched.

The CDR3 region is CASSDRGGYGEQPQHF. The CDR3 DNA follows: TGTGCCAGCAGTGATCGGGGAGGGTACGGCGAACAGCCCCAGCATTTT. The rearrangement links TRBV2 to TRBJ1-5; the D is unclear. V was cut by 3 bases and J by 7 bases, with 19 bases left in between. The CDR3 length is 16 residues. Germline V gives CDR1 SNHLY, CDR2 FYNNEI.

A few counts support this clone. The sample contains more than one DNA sequence encoding this CDR3. The V gene is TRBV27, the J gene TRBJ2-1, with 9 bases aligning to TRBD2. The ends lost 1 base at V and 4 bases at J; junction bases unmatched: 5. Germline V gene lookup returns CDR1 MNHEY and CDR2 SMNVEV (reference sequence). The CDR3 runs to 16 residues. CDR3 sequence reads: CASSLLAGAPYNEQFF. CDR3 DNA: TGTGCCAGCAGTTTATTAGCGGGGGCCCCGTACAATGAGCAGTTCTTC.

The chain carries TRBV7-9 and TRBJ2-3, with 9 bases that match TRBD2. The J segment lost 6 bases and the V segment lost 4 bases, leaving 8 bases of the junction unmatched. Germline lookup yields CDR1 SEHNR and CDR2 FQNEAQ (reference sequence). The CDR3 runs to 15 residues. CDR3 coding DNA: TGTGCCAGCAGCTCTCAAGGCGGGGGGGCCGATACGCAGTATTTT. This encodes CASSSQGGGADTQYF.

The chain carries TRBV6-6 and TRBJ2-2; TRBD1 matches at 10 bases. The germline V gene has CDR1 MNHNY and CDR2 SVGAGI (reference sequence). This CDR3 contains 15 residues. The trim removed 5 bases at V and 5 bases at J, leaving 5 bases unmatched. The chain's CDR3 is CASSPRTGGTGELFF. For the CDR3, the DNA is TGTGCCAGCAGTCCTCGGACAGGGGGGACCGGGGAGCTGTTTTTT.

The V and J genes are TRBV7-8 and TRBJ1-4; D call uncertain. V lost 5 bases and J lost 0, with 16 bases in between. CDR1 and CDR2 from the germline V gene are SGHVS and FQNEAQ. This CDR3 has 17 residues. In nucleotides, the CDR3 is TGTGCCAGCAGCCCGAAGTCCCTAATTACAACTAATGAAAAACTGTTTTTT. This codes for CASSPKSLITTNEKLFF.

CDR3: CASSFSGGLGDTQYF. As DNA, the CDR3 is TGTGCCAGCAGCTTTTCGGGGGGCCTCGGAGATACGCAGTATTTT. The chain is built from TRBV7-2 and TRBJ2-3; D is possibly TRBD2 (7 bases). Trimming stripped 3 bases from V and 5 bases from J, with 15 bases between. The germline gives CDR1 SGHTA, CDR2 FQGNSA. There are 15 residues in the CDR3.

This clone has a single count. This chain uses TRBV30 with TRBJ2-7; perhaps TRBD2 as D (7 bases). The germline V and J ends were trimmed by 2 bases and 5 bases, with 16 bases remaining between them. The length of the CDR3 is 14 residues. Germline-derived CDR1 and CDR2 are GTSNPN and SVGIG (reference sequence). The chain's CDR3 is CAWSRVGGLDEQYF. The CDR3 coding sequence is TGTGCCTGGAGTAGGGTCGGGGGGCTGGACGAGCAGTACTTC.

In its sample, this clone was seen once. This chain connects TRBV6-5 to TRBJ2-2; tentatively, D is TRBD1 (6 bases). Trimming removed 6 bases from V and 4 bases from J, with 15 bases in between. Looked up from germline, CDR1 is MNHEY and CDR2 is SVGAGI. The CDR3 is made up of 15 amino acids. CDR3 sequence reads: CASSAQGWGTGELFF. In nucleotides, the CDR3 is TGTGCCAGCAGCGCACAGGGTTGGGGCACCGGGGAGCTGTTTTTT.

The rearrangement joins TRBV30 to TRBJ1-1; no clear D. The V end lost 2 bases, the J end lost 4 bases, and 14 bases lay between the germline ends. The germline CDR1 and CDR2 sequences are GTSNPN and SVGIG (reference sequence). The CDR3 spans 14 residues. CDR3 bases: TGTGCCTGGAGTACCGGCGAGGGCGGCACTGAAGCTTTCTTT. As protein: CAWSTGEGGTEAFF.

This sequence joins TRBV29-1 and TRBJ1-1, with D possibly TRBD1 on 6 matching bases. Germline lookup yields CDR1 SQVTM and CDR2 ANQGSEA. This CDR3 spans 15 amino acids. Between the trimmed V and J ends, which lost 5 bases and 5 bases, there was a span of 21 bases. As DNA, the CDR3 is TGCAGCGTTAAGGGATTTACAGGGACGGGAACTGAAGCTTTCTTT. Encoded protein: CSVKGFTGTGTEAFF.

The chain links TRBV27 to TRBJ1-1; 7 bases line up with TRBD1. This CDR3 has 13 residues. Germline trimming cut 6 bases from V and 5 bases from J; bases unmatched to any gene: 6. Germline values: CDR1 MNHEY, CDR2 SMNVEV (reference sequence). The CDR3 coding sequence is TGTGCCAGCAGAGCGACAGGGTGGACTGAAGCTTTCTTT. It yields the protein CASRATGWTEAFF.

The J gene is TRBJ2-1, the V gene TRBV24-1; 9 bases agree with TRBD1. Germline V gene lookup returns CDR1 KGHDR and CDR2 SFDVKD. V was pared by 4 bases and J by 5 bases, with 8 bases of the junction left unmatched. The CDR3 is made up of 16 amino acids. CDR3 loop: CATSDPGQGGNNEQFF. Written as DNA, the CDR3 is TGTGCCACCAGTGACCCGGGACAGGGAGGGAACAATGAGCAGTTCTTC.

V usage is TRBV20-1 and J usage is TRBJ2-7; the D gene is possibly TRBD1 (6 bases). Germline V gene data show CDR1 as DFQATT and CDR2 as SNEGSKA (reference sequence). This CDR3 contains 15 residues. Trimming left V 3 bases short and J 5 bases short, with 20 bases between. The CDR3: CSASHLGQKPDEQYF. The CDR3 region has the DNA TGCAGTGCTAGTCATTTAGGACAGAAACCCGACGAGCAGTACTTC.

CDR3 region: CASRFNSYNEQFF. Here the CDR3 DNA reads TGTGCCAGCAGGTTTAACTCCTACAATGAGCAGTTCTTC. V gene TRBV27 combines with J gene TRBJ2-1; D is unresolved. The CDR3 consists of 13 residues. Germline V CDR1 and CDR2: MNHEY, SMNVEV (reference sequence). Trimming cost V 6 bases and J 0 bases, with 6 bases left between them.

This clone occurred once. The V call is TRBV29-1, the J call TRBJ1-1, with D possibly matching TRBD1 (6 bases). V gave up 7 bases and J gave up 7 bases, with 28 bases separating them. The CDR3 is 16 residues long. From germline, CDR1 is SQVTM and CDR2 ANQGSEA. DNA for the CDR3: TGCAGCGCCTGCCGGGGGGCTGGGCAATTCACAAATGAAGCTTTCTTT. It codes for CSACRGAGQFTNEAFF.

The CDR3 loop reads CASSRSGAGETQYF. CDR3 coding DNA: TGTGCCAGCAGCCGTTCAGGGGCCGGGGAGACCCAGTACTTC. The chain couples TRBV2 to TRBJ2-5; maybe TRBD1 (6 bases). The CDR3 is 14 residues long. CDR1 and CDR2 (germline): SNHLY, FYNNEI. The V end lost 6 bases, the J end lost 5 bases, and 16 bases lay between the germline ends.

This clone was found a few times. The rearrangement links TRBV19 to TRBJ1-4, with no clear D. CDR1 LNHDA and CDR2 SQIVND come from the germline V gene (reference sequence). Deletions cut 7 bases from V and 4 bases from J, with 10 bases between. The length of the CDR3 is 13 residues. CDR3 region: CASKGVNNEKLFF. CDR3 in DNA: TGTGCCAGTAAGGGAGTAAATAATGAAAAACTGTTTTTT.

This chain links TRBV7-3 with TRBJ2-3; 9 bases agree with TRBD1. This CDR3 contains 16 residues. CDR1 SGHTA and CDR2 FQGTGA come from the germline V gene. The junction had 8 bases not matched to a gene; V was cut back by 7 bases and J by 0 bases. CDR3: CASTSGTGTSTDTQYF. As DNA, the CDR3 is TGTGCCAGCACCTCAGGGACAGGGACTAGCACAGATACGCAGTATTTT.

This clone was detected once. This chain links TRBV7-2 with TRBJ2-1; 11 bases line up with TRBD2. V was pared by 2 bases and J by 6 bases, with 0 bases of the junction left unmatched. The germline V gene encodes CDR1 SGHTA and CDR2 FQGNSA. CDR3 size: 14 residues. The CDR3 loop is CASSLTSGGNEQFF. The CDR3 bases are TGTGCCAGCAGCTTAACTAGCGGGGGCAATGAGCAGTTCTTC.

The V and J genes are TRBV5-1 and TRBJ2-5; D uncertain. The CDR3 is made up of 13 amino acids. Trimming pared 0 bases from V and 3 bases from J, leaving 6 bases between. Germline V gene lookup returns CDR1 SGHRS and CDR2 YFSETQ. CDR3 DNA: TGCGCCAGCAGCTTGGCCGACAAAGAGACCCAGTACTTC. As protein: CASSLADKETQYF.

The genes are TRBV5-1 and TRBJ2-2; 12 bases map to TRBD2. V lost 5 bases and J lost 6; bases outside the gene matches: 8. There are 16 residues in the CDR3. Germline V gene lookup returns CDR1 SGHRS and CDR2 YFSETQ. CDR3 in DNA: TGCGCCAGCAGTAAACCGGGACTAGCGGGTTCCGGGGAGCTGTTTTTT. This codes for CASSKPGLAGSGELFF.

The V and J genes are TRBV9 and TRBJ2-1; D might be TRBD1 (6 bases). Germline V gene lookup returns CDR1 SGDLS and CDR2 YYNGEE. V lost 2 bases to trimming and J lost 5 bases, with 14 bases between them. This CDR3 contains 15 residues. CDR3 in amino acids: CASSVGAGENNEQFF. The CDR3 DNA sequence: TGTGCCAGCAGCGTTGGGGCAGGGGAAAACAATGAGCAGTTCTTC.